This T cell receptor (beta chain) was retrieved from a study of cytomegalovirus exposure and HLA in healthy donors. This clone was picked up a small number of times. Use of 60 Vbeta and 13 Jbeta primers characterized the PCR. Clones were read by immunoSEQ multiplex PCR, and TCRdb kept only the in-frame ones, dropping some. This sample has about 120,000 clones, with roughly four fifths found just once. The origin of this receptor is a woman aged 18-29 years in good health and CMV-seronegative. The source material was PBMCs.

The CDR3 bases are TGTGCCAGTGCGAGTGAGAGGGTTGAAGCTTTCTTT. It translates to CASASERVEAFF. The V gene is TRBV6-1, the J gene TRBJ1-1; D is unresolved. The V gene lost 9 bases and the J gene lost 7 bases, with 15 bases spanning the gap. This CDR3 has 12 residues. Germline assignment: CDR1 MNHNS and CDR2 SASEGT.